This T cell receptor beta chain derives from a study of PD-1 blockade in classical Hodgkin lymphoma. Overall study: A 3 mg/kg intravenous dose of nivolumab was received by patients every 2 weeks.

The repertoire was sequenced with immunoSEQ multiplex PCR; TCRdb's copy has only in-frame clones and lacks some. Of more than 13,000 clones in the sample, roughly nine tenths are singletons; the top ten hold 18%. The V end was cut by 3 bases, the J end by 6 bases, with 9 bases between. Germline V gives CDR1 SGDLS, CDR2 YYNGEE. This CDR3 has 13 residues. Time point noted: cycle 4 day 1 (C4D1), after six to seven weeks of nivolumab. With no exception, relapse followed autologous stem cell transplantation in all patients, and brentuximab vedotin exposure varied. Applied to thawed PBMCs, magnetic negative selection was the method used to isolate CD8+ T cells.

The chain combines TRBV9 with TRBJ2-2; D gene unclear. The sequenced sample was CD8+ T cells from blood, obtained before the fourth cycle of nivolumab. The receptor's source is a human donor with classical Hodgkin lymphoma. The chain's CDR3 is CASSGTSAGELFF. For the CDR3, the DNA is TGTGCCAGCAGCGGCACATCCGCCGGGGAGCTGTTTTTT.